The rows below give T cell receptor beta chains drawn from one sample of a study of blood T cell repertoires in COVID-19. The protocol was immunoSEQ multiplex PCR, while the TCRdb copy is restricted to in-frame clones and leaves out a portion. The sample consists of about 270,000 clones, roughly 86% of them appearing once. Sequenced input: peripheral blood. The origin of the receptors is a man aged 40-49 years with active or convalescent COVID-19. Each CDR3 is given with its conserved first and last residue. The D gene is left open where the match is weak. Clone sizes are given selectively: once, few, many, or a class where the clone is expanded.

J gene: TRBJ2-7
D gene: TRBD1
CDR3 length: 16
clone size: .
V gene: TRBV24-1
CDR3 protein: CATSARGQGQSYEQYF
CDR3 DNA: TGTGCCACCAGTGCGCGAGGACAGGGTCAGTCCTACGAGCAGTACTTC

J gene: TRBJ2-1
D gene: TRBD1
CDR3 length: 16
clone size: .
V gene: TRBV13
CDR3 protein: CASSLDGQGAYNEQFF
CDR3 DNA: TGTGCCAGCAGCTTAGATGGACAGGGTGCCTACAATGAGCAGTTCTTC

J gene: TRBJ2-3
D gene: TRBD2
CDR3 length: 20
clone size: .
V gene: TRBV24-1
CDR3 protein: CATSDLTGNSAGATTDTQYF
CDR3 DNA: TGTGCCACCAGTGATTTAACAGGCAATTCAGCGGGGGCGACCACAGATACGCAGTATTTT

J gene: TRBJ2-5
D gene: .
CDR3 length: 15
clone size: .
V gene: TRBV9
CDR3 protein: CASGKGGGGTETQYF
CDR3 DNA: TGTGCCAGCGGCAAGGGAGGGGGGGGCACAGAGACCCAGTACTTC

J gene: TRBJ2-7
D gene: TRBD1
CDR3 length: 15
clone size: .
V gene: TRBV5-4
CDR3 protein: CASSLSGTGAYEQYF
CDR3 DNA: TGTGCCAGCAGCCTATCCGGGACAGGGGCCTACGAGCAGTACTTC

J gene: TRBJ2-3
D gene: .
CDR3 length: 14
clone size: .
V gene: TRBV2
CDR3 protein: CASRAGHNTDTQYF
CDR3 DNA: TGTGCCAGCAGAGCGGGACATAACACAGATACGCAGTATTTT

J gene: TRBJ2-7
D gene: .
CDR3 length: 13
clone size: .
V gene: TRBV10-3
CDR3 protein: CAISVTESYEQYF
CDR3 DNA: TGTGCCATCAGTGTGACAGAATCCTACGAGCAGTACTTC

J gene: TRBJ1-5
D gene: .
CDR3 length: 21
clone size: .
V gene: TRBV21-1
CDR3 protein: CASSNLWGAPGQGLSNQPQHF
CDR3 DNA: TGTGCCAGCAGCAATTTATGGGGCGCGCCGGGACAGGGTTTGAGCAATCAGCCCCAGCATTTT

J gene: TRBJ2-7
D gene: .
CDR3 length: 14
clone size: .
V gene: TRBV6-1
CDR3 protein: CASSEGAGSYEQYF
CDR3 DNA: TGTGCCAGCAGTGAGGGCGCAGGTTCCTACGAGCAGTACTTC

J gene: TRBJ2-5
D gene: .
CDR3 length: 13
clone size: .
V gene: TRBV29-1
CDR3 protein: CSVNRRGKETQYF
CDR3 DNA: TGCAGCGTTAATCGGCGGGGAAAAGAGACCCAGTACTTC

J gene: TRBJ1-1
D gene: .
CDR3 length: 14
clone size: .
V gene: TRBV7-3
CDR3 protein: CASSRRAGDAEAFF
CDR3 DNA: TGTGCCAGCTCCCGAAGGGCGGGGGATGCTGAAGCTTTCTTT

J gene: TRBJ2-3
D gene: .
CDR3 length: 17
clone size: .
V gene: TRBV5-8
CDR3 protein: CASSLAALKRITDTQYF
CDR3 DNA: TGTGCCAGCAGCTTGGCCGCGTTGAAGCGGATCACAGATACGCAGTATTTT

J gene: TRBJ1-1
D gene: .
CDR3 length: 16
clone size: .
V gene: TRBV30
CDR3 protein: CAWRKRSGIGNTEAFF
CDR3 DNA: TGTGCCTGGAGGAAAAGATCAGGGATTGGGAACACTGAAGCTTTCTTT

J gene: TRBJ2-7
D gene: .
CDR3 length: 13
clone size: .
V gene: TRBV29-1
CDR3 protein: CSVATGPRYEQYF
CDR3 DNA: TGCAGCGTTGCTACAGGGCCCCGCTACGAGCAGTACTTC

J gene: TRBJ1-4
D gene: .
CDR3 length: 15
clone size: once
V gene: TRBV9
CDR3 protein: CASSGNRQTNEKLFF
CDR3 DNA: TGTGCCAGCAGCGGAAATCGACAGACTAATGAAAAACTGTTTTTT

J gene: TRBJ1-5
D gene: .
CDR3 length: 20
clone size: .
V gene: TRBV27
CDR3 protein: CASSPKGGTGGIRRGQPQHF
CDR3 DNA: TGTGCCAGCAGTCCAAAAGGAGGTACGGGGGGCATCCGGCGTGGTCAGCCCCAGCATTTT

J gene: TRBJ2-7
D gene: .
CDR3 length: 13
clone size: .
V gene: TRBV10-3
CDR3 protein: CAISKEETYEQYF
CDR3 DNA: TGTGCCATCAGTAAGGAGGAGACCTACGAGCAGTACTTC

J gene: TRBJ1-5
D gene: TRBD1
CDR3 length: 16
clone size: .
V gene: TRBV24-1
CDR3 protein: CATSDDRVPGNQPQHF
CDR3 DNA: TGTGCCACCAGTGATGACAGGGTACCTGGAAATCAGCCCCAGCATTTT

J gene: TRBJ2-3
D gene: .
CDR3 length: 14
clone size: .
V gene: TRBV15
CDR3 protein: CATSRDNMADTQYF
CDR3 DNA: TGTGCCACCAGCAGAGATAACATGGCCGATACGCAGTATTTT

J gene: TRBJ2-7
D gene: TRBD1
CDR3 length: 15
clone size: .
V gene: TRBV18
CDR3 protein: CASSPRDRGLYEQYF
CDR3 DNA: TGTGCCAGCTCACCTCGGGACAGGGGGCTCTACGAGCAGTACTTC

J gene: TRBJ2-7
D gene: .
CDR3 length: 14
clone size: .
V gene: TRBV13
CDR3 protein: CASSLGEASYEQYF
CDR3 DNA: TGTGCCAGCAGCTTGGGGGAGGCGTCCTACGAGCAGTACTTC

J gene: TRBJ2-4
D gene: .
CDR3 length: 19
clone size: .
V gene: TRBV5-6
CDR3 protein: CASSLAGGMAGTGKNIQYF
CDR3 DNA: TGTGCCAGCAGCTTGGCTGGGGGGATGGCCGGTACCGGCAAAAACATTCAGTACTTC

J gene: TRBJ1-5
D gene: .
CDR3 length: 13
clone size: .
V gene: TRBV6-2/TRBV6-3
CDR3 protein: CASSPIAGQPQHF
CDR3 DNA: TGTGCCAGCAGTCCCATAGCGGGTCAGCCCCAGCATTTT

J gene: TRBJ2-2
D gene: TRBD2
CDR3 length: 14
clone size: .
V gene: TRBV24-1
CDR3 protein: CATSLAELTGELFF
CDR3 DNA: TGTGCCACCAGTCTAGCGGAGCTAACCGGGGAGCTGTTTTTT

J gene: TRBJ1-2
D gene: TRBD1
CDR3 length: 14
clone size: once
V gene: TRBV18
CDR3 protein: CASSPRGQGDGYTF
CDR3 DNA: TGTGCCAGCTCACCAAGGGGACAGGGGGATGGCTACACCTTC

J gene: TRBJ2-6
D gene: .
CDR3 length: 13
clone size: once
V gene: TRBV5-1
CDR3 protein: CASDSTGANVLTF
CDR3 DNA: TGCGCCAGCGACAGTACTGGGGCCAACGTCCTGACTTTC

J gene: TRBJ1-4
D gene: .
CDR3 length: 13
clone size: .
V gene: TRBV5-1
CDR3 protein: CASSANDGEKLFF
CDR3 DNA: TGCGCCAGCAGCGCTAATGACGGGGAAAAACTGTTTTTT

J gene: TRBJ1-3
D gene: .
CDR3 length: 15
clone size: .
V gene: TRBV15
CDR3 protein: CATSKGGRGGNTIYF
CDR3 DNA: TGTGCCACCAGCAAGGGGGGGCGCGGGGGAAACACCATATATTTT

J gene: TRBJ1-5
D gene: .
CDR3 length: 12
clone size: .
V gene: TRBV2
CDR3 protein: CASSDNSQPQHF
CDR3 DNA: TGTGCCAGCAGTGACAACAGTCAGCCCCAGCATTTT

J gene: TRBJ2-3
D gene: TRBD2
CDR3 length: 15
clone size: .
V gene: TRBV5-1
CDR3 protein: CASTGLAGFTDTQYF
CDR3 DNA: TGCGCCAGCACGGGACTAGCGGGATTCACAGATACGCAGTATTTT